This T cell receptor (beta chain) originates from a study of blood T cells in healthy people across ages. On this clonotype: Given a much more abundant clone one base away, this may be a read error.

PCR was performed a second time for roughly 7 to 11 cycles using a sample-barcoded 5' primer and a J-beta primer mix. Each CDR3 protein gets one entry after TCRdb re-called the 5' RACE reads with MiXCR. In the table there are roughly 680,000 distinct CDR3 sequences, 52% of which are singletons. CDR1 and CDR2 from the germline V gene are MGHRA and YSYEKL. This CDR3 has 15 amino acids. The receptor was isolated from a woman aged 80 or over in good health. The chain links TRBV4-1 to TRBJ2-3; the match to TRBD2 covers 12 bases. The specimen was blood. This CDR3 reads CAGSQGLAGPYTQYF. The CDR3 nucleotides read TGCGCCGGCAGCCAAGGACTAGCGGGGCCCTATACGCAGTATTTT.